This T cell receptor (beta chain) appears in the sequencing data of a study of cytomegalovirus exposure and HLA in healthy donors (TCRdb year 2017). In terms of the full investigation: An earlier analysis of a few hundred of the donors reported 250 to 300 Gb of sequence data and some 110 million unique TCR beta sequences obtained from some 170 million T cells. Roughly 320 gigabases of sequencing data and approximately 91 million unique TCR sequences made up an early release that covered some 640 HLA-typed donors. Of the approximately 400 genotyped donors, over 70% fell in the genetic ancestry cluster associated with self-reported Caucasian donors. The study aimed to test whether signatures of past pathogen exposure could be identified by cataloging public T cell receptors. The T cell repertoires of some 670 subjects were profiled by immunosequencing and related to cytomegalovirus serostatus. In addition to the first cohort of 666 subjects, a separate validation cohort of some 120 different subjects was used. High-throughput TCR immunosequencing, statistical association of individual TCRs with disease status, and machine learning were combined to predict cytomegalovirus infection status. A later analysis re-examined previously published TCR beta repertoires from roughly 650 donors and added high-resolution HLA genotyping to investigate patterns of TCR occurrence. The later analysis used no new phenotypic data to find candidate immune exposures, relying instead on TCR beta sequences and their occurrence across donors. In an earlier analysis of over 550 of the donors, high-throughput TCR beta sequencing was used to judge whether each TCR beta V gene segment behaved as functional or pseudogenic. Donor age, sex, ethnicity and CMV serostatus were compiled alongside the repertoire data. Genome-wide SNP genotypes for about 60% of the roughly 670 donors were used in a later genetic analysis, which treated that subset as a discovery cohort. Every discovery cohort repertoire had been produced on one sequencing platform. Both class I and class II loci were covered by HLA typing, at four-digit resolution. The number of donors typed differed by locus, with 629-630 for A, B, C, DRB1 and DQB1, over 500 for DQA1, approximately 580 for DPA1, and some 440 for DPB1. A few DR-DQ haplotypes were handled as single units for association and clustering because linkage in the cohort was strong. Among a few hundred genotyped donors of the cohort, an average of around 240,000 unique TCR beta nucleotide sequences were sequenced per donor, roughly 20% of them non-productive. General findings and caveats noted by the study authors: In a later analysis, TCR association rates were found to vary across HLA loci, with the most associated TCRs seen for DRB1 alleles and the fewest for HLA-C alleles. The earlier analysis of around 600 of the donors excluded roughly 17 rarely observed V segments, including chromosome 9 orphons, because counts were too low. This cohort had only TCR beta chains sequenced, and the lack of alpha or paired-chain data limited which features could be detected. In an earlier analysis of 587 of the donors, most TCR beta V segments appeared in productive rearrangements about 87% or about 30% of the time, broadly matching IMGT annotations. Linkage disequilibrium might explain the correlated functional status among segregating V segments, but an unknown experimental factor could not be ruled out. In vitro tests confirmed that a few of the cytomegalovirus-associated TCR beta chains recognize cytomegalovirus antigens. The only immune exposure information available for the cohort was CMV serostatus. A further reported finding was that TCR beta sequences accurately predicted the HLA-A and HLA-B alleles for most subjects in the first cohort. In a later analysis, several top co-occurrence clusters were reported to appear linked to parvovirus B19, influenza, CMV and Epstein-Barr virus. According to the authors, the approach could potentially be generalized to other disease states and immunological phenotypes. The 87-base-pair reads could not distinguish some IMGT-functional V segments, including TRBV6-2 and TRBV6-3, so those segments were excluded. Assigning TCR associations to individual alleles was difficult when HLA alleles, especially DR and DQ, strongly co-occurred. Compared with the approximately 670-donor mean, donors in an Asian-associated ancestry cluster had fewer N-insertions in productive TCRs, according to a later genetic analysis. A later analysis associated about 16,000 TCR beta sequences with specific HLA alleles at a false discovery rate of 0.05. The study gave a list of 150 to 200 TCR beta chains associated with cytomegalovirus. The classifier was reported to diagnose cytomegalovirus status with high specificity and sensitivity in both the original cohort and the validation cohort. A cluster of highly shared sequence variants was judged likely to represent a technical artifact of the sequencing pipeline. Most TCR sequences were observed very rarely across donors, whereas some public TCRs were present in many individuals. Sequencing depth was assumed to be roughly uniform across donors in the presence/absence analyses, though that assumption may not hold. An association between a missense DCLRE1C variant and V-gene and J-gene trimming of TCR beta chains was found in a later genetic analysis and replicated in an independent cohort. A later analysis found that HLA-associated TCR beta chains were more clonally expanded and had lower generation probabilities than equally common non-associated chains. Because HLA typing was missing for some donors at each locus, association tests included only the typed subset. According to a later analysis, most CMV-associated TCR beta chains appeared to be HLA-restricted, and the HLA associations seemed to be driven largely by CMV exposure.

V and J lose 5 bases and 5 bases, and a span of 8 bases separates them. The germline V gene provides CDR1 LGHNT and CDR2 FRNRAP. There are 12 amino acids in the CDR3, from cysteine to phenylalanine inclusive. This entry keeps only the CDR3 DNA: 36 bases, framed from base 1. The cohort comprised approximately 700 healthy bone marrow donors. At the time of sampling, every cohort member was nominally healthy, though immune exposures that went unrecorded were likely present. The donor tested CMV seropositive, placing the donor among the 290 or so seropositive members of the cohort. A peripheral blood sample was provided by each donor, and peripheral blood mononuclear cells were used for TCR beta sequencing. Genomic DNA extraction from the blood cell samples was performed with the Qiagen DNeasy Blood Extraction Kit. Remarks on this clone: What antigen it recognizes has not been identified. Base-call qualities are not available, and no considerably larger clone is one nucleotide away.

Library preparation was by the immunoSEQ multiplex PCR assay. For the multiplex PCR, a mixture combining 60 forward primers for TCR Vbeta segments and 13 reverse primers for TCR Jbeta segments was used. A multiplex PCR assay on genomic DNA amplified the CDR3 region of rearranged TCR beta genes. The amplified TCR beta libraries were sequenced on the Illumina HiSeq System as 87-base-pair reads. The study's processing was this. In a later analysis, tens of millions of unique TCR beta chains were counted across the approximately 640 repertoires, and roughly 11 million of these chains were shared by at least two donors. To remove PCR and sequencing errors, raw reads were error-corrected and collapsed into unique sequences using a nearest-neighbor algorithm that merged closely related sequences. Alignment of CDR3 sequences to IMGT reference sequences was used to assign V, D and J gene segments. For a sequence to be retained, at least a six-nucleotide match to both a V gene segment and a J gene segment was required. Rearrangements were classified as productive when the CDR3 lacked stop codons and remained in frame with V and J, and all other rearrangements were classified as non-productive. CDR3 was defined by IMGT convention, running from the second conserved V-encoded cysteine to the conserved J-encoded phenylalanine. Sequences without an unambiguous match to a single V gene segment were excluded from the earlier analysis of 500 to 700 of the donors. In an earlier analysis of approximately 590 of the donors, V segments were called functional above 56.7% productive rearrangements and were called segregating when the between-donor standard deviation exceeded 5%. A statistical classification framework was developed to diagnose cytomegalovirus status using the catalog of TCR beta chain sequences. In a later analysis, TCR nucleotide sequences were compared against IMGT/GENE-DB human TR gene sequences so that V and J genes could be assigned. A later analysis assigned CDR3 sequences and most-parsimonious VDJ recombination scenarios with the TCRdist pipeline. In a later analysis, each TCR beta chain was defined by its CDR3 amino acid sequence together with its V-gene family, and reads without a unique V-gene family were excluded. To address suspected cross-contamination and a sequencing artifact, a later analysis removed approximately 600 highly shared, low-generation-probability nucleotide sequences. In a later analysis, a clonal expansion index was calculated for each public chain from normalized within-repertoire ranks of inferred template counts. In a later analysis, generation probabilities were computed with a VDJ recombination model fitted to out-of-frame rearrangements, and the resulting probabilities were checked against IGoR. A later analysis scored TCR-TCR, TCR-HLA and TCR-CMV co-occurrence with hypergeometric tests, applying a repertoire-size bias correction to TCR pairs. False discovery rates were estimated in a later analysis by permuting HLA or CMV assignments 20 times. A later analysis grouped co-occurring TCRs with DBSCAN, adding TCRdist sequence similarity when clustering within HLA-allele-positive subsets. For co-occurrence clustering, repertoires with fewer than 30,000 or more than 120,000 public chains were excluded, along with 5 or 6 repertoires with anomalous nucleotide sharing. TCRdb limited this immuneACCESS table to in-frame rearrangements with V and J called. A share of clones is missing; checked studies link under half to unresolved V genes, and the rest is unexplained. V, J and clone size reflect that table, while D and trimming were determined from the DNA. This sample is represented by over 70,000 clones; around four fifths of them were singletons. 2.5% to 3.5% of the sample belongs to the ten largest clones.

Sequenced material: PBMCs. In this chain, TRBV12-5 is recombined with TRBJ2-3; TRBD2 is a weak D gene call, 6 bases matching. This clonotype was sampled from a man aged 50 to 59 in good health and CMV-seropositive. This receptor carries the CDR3 CASGIGGDTQYF. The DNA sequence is TGTGCTAGTGGTATCGGGGGAGATACGCAGTATTTT.